Sequencing of this T cell receptor (beta chain) was carried out in a study of radiotherapy plus CTLA-4 blockade in lung cancer. Whole-study context: Disease control was achieved by about 34% of patients, and objective responses by 15% to 20%. Whole-study results and caveats: Strongest reported response predictors: early blood clone changes and post-radiation interferon-beta. Some TCR clones had been derived from tumors. These clones expanded in peripheral blood after radiotherapy plus ipilimumab.

The germline V and J ends were trimmed by 4 bases and 0 bases, with 9 bases remaining between them. CDR3 length: 14 residues. The germline V gene encodes CDR1 SGDLS and CDR2 YYNGEE. Chemo-refractory metastatic non-small-cell lung cancer patients were treated with focal radiation plus CTLA-4 blockade with ipilimumab. This clone has more than one count but fewer than ten. Its antigen remains unknown. The data were produced by immunoSEQ multiplex PCR, yet TCRdb's version contains in-frame clones alone and is incomplete. The data hold approximately 52,000 clones, with more than 75% observed a single time.

The receptor was derived from a human donor with non-small cell lung cancer who had a complete response to radiotherapy plus ipilimumab. Material: peripheral blood, obtained from a patient treated with radiotherapy plus ipilimumab. This sequence joins TRBV9 and TRBJ2-3, with unresolved D. The CDR3 reads CASSLSLSTDTQYF. CDR3 sequence (DNA): TGTGCCAGCAGCTTATCTCTCAGCACAGATACGCAGTATTTT.